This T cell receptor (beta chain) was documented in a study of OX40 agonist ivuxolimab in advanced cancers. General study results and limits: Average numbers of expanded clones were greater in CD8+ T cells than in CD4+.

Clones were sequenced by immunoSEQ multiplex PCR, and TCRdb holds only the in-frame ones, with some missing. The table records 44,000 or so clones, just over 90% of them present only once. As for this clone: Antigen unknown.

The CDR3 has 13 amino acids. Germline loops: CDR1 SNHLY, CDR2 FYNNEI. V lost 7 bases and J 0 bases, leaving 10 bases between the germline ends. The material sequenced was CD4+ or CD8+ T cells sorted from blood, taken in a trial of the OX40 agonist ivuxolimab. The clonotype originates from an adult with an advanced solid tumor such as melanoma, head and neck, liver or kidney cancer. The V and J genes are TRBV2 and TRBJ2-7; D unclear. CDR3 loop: CASKSTSSYEQYF. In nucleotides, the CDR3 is TGTGCCAGCAAAAGCACGAGCTCCTACGAGCAGTACTTC.